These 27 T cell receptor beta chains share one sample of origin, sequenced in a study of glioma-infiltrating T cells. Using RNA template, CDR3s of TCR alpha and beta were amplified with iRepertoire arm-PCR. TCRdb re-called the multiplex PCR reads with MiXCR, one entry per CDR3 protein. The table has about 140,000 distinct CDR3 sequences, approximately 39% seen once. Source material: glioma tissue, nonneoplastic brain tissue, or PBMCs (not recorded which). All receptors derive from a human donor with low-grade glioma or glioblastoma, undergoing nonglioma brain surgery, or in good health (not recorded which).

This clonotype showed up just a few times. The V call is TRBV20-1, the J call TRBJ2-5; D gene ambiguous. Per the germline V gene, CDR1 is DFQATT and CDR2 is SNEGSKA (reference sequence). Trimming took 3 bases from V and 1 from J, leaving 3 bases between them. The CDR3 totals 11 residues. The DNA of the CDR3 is TGCAGTGCTAGCAGCCAAGAGACCCAGTACTTC. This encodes CSASSQETQYF.

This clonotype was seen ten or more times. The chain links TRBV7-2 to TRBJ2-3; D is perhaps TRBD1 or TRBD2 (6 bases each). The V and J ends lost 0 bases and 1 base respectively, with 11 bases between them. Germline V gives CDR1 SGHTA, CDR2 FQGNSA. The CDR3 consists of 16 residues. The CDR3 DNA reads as TGTGCCAGCAGCTTAGCGACGGGGGCGGGCACAGATACGCAGTATTTT. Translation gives CASSLATGAGTDTQYF.

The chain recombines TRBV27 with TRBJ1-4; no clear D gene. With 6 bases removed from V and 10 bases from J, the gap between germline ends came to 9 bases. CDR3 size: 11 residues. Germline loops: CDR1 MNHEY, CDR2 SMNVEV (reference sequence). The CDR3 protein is CASRLGTKLFF. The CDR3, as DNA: TGTGCCAGCAGACTGGGTACAAAACTGTTTTTT.

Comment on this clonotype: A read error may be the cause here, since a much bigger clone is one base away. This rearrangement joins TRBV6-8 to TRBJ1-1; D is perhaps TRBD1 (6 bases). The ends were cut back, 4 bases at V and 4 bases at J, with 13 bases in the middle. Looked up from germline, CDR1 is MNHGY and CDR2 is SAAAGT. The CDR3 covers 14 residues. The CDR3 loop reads CASSCSDRFTEAFF. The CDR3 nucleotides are TGTGCCAGCAGTTGCTCGGACAGATTCACTGAAGCTTTCTTT.

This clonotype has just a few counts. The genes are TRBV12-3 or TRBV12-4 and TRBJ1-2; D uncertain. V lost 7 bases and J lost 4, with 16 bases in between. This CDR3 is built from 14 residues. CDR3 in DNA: TGTGCCAGCACCCCGCAGGCGATAAGCTATGGCTACACCTTC. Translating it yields CASTPQAISYGYTF.

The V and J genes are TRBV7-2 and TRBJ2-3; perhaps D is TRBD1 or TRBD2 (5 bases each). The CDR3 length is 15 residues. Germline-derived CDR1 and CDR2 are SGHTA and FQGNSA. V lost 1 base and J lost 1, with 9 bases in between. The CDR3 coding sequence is TGTGCCAGCAGCTTAGTCGGGGCCCGCACAGATACGCAGTATTTT. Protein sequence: CASSLVGARTDTQYF.

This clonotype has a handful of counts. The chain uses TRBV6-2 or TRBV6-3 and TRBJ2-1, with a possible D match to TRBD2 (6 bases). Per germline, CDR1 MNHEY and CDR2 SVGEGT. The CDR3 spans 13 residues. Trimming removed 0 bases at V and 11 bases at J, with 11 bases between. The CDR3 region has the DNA TGTGCCAGCAGTTACTCGAGTAGCGGACAGCAGTTCTTC. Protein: CASSYSSSGQQFF.

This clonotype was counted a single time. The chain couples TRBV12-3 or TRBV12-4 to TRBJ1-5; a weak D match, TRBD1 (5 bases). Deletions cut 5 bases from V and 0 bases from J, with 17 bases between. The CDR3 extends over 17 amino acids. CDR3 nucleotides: TGTGCCAGCAGTCTCTCGAGGGACCGGAATAGCAATCAGCCCCAGCATTTT. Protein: CASSLSRDRNSNQPQHF.

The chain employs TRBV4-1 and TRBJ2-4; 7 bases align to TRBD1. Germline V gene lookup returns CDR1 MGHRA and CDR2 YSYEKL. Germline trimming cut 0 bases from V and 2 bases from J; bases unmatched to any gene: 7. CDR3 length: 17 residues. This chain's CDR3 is CASSQDWTGNSKNIQYF. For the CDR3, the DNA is TGCGCCAGCAGCCAAGACTGGACAGGCAACTCCAAAAACATTCAGTACTTC.

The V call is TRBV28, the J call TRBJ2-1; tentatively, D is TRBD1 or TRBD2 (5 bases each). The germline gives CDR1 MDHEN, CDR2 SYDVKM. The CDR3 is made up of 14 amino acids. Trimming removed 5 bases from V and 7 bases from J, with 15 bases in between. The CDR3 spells CASSPGTETNEQFF. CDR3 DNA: TGTGCCAGCAGTCCTGGGACGGAAACTAATGAGCAGTTCTTC.

CDR3 coding DNA: TGTGCCAGCAGCTCAGGGTCGGGGTTCTACGAGCAGTACTTC. The encoded protein is CASSSGSGFYEQYF. V is TRBV7-9 and J is TRBJ2-7, with D perhaps being TRBD1 or TRBD2 (5 bases each). The CDR3 is 14 residues long. Trimming removed 4 bases from V and 3 bases from J, with 13 bases in between. Germline V gives CDR1 SEHNR, CDR2 FQNEAQ (reference sequence).

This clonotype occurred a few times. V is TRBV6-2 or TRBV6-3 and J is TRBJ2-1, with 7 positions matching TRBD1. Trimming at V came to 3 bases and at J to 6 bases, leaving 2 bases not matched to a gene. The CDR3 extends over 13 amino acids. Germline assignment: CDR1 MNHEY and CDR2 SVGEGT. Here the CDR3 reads CASSYAGGNEQFF. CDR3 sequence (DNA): TGTGCCAGCAGTTATGCAGGGGGCAATGAGCAGTTCTTC.

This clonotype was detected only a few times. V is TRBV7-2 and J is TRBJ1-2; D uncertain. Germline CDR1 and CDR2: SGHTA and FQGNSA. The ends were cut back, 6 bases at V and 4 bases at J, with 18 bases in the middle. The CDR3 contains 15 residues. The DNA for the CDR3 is TGTGCCAGCAGTTCCCCCGGGCAATTAGCCTATGGCTACACCTTC. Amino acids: CASSSPGQLAYGYTF.

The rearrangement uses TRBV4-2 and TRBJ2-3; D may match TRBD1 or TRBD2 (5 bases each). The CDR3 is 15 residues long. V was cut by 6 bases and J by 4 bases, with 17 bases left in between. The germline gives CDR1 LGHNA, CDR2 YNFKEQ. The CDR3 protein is CASSRDPQSADTQYF. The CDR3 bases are TGTGCCAGCAGTCGGGACCCGCAAAGCGCAGATACGCAGTATTTT.

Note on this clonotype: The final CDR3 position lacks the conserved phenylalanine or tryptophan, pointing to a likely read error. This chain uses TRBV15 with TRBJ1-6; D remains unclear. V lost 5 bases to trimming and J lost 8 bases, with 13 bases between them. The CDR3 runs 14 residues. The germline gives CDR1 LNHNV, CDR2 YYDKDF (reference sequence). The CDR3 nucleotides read TGTGCCACCAGCGGACTAGGGTCCGATTCACCCCTCCACCTT. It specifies CATSGLGSDSPLHL.

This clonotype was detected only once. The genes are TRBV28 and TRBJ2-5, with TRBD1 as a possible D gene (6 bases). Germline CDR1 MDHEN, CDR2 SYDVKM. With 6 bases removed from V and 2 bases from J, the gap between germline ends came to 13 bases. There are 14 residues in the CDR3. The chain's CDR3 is CASSLWGPQETQYF. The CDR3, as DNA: TGTGCCAGCAGCCTCTGGGGGCCGCAAGAGACCCAGTACTTC. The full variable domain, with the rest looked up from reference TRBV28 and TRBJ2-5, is DVKVTQSSRYLVKRTGEKVFLECVQDMDHENMFWYRQDPGLGLRLIYFSYDVKMKEKGDIPEGYSVSREKKERFSLILESASTNQTSMYLCASSLWGPQETQYFGPGTRLLVL.

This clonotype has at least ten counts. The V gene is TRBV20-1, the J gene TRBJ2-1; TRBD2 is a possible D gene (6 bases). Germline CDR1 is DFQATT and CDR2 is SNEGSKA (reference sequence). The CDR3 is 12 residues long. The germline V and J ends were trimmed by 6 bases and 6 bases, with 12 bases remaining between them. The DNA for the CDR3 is TGCAGTGCGGGGCGGGAATCCAATGAGCAGTTCTTC. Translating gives CSAGRESNEQFF.

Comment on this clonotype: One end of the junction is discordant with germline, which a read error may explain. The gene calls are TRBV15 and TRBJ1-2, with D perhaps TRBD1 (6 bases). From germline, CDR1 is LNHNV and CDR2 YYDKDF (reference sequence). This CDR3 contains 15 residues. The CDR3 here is CATCRDLGASNGYTF. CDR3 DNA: TGTGCCACCTGCAGAGATTTGGGGGCCTCCAATGGCTACACCTTC.

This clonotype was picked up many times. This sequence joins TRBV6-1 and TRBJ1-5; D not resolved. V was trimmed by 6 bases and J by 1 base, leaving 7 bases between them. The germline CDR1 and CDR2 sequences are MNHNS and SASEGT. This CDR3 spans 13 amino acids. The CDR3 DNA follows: TGTGCCAGCAGGTGGGAGAGCAATCAGCCCCAGCATTTT. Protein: CASRWESNQPQHF.

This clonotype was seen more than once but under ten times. CDR3 nucleotides: TGTGCCACTACTAGCGGGAACTACAATGAGCAGTTCTTC. Amino acids: CATTSGNYNEQFF. This chain connects TRBV6-1 to TRBJ2-1, with TRBD2 matching 10 bases. Trimming took 10 bases from V and 3 from J; bases not matched to a gene: 3. CDR1 and CDR2 (germline): MNHNS, SASEGT. The CDR3 consists of 13 residues.

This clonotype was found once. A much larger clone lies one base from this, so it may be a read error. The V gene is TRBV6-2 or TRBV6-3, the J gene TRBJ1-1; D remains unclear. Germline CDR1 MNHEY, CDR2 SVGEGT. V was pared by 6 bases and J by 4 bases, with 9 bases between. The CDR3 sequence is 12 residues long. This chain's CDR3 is CASRSYGTEAFF. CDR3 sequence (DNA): TGTGCCAGCAGAAGTTATGGCACTGAAGCTTTCTTT.

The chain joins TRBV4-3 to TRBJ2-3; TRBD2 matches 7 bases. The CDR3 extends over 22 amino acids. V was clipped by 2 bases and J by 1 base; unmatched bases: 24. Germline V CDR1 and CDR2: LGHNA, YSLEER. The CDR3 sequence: CASSQLPERAGTENLCTDTQYF. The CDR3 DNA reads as TGCGCCAGCAGCCAACTACCGGAGCGAGCGGGGACCGAAAATCTTTGCACAGATACGCAGTATTTT.

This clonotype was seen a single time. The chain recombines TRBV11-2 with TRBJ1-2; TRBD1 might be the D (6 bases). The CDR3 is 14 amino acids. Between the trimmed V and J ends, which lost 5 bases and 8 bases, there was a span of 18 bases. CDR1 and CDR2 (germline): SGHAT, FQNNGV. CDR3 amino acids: CASSIPNRDNGYTF. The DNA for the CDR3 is TGTGCCAGCAGCATCCCCAACCGGGACAACGGCTACACCTTC.

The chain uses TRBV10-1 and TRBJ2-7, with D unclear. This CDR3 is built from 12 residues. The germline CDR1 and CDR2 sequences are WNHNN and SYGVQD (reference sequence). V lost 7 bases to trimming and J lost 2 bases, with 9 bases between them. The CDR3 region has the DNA TGCGCCAGCAATGACGGAACCTACGAGCAGTACTTC. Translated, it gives CASNDGTYEQYF.

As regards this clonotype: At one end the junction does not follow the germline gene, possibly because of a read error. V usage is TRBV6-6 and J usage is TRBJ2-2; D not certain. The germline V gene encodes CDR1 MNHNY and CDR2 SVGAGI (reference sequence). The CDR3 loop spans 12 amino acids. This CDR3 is CASSLETGQLFF. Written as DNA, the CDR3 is TGTGCCAGCAGTTTGGAAACCGGGCAGCTGTTTTTT.

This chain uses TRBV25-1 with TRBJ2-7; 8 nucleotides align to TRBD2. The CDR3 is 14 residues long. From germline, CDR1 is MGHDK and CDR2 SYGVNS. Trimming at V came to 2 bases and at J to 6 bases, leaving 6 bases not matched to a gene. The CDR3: CASSELSGRSEQYF. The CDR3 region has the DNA TGTGCCAGCAGTGAACTAAGCGGGAGAAGCGAGCAGTACTTC.

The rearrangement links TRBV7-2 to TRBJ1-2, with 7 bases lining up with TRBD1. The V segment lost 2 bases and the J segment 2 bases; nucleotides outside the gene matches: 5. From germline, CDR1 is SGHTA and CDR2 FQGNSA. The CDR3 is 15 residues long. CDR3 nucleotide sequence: TGTGCCAGCAGCTTACTAGACAGGGCGAACTATGGCTACACCTTC. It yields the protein CASSLLDRANYGYTF.